This passage covers 4 T cell receptor beta chains from one sample sequenced in a study of T cells in Graves' hyperthyroidism and ophthalmopathy. TCR beta CDR3 region amplification was performed from RNA transcripts. Carried out on the TCR CDR3, a first-round RT-PCR used the HTBI primer set. One entry per CDR3 protein, called by TCRdb with MiXCR from the multiplex PCR reads. Among 350,000 or so distinct CDR3 sequences listed, about 15% were seen once. Sequenced: blood. The receptor set was obtained from a woman in her thirties with Graves' hyperthyroidism that later progressed to Graves' ophthalmopathy.

Only a few counts were recorded for this clonotype. This chain joins TRBV7-6 and TRBJ2-5; D not certain. The CDR3 length is 13 residues. Looked up from germline, CDR1 is SGHVS and CDR2 is FNYEAQ. V dropped 5 bases and J dropped 0 bases, with 7 bases sitting between them. CDR3 nucleotides: TGTGCCAGCAGCCAATCAAACCAAGAGACCCAGTACTTC. Its protein product is CASSQSNQETQYF.

This clonotype occurred many times. The gene calls are TRBV18 and TRBJ2-7; D is unresolved. Germline V gives CDR1 KGHSH, CDR2 LQKENI. With 6 bases removed from V and 3 bases from J, the gap between germline ends came to 9 bases. The CDR3 extends over 12 amino acids. The CDR3 is CASSSADYEQYF. The CDR3 DNA reads as TGTGCCAGCTCCTCGGCTGACTACGAGCAGTACTTC.

The V and J genes are TRBV5-1 and TRBJ2-7; no definite D call. The germline CDR1 and CDR2 sequences are SGHRS and YFSETQ. This CDR3 contains 13 residues. V lost 4 bases and J 2 bases, leaving 10 bases between the germline ends. In DNA form, the CDR3 reads TGCGCCAGCAGCGCATCATCTACCTACGAGCAGTACTTC. It yields the protein CASSASSTYEQYF.

This clonotype has a handful of counts. A much larger clone is a single base away; this may be a read error. The chain combines TRBV7-9 with TRBJ2-1; a possible D gene is TRBD2 (5 bases). This CDR3 contains 12 residues. Germline-derived CDR1 and CDR2 are SEHNR and FQNEAQ (reference sequence). Trimming took 3 bases from V and 8 from J, leaving 8 bases between them. CDR3 loop: CASSLIGDEQFF. The CDR3 region has the DNA TGTGCCAGCAGCTTGATCGGGGATGAGCAGTTCTTC. Variable domain in full (rest from reference TRBV7-9 and TRBJ2-1): DTGVSQNPRHKITKRGQNVTFRCDPISEHNRLYWYRQTLGQGPEFLTYFQNEAQLEKSRLLSDRFSAERPKGSFSTLEIQRTEQGDSAMYLCASSLIGDEQFFGPGTRLTVL.